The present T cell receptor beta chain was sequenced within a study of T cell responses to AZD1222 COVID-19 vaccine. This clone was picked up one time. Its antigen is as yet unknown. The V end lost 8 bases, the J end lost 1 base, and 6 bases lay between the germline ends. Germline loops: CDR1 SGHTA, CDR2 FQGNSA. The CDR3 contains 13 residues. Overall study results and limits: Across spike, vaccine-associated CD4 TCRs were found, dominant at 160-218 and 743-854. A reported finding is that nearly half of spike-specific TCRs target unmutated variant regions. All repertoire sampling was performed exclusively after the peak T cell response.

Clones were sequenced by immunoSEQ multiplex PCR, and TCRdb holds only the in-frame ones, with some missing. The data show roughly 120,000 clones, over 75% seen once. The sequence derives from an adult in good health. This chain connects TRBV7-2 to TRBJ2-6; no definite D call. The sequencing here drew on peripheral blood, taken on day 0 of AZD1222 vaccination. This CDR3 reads CASEFSGANVLTF. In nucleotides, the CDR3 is TGTGCCAGCGAATTTTCTGGGGCCAACGTCCTGACTTTC.